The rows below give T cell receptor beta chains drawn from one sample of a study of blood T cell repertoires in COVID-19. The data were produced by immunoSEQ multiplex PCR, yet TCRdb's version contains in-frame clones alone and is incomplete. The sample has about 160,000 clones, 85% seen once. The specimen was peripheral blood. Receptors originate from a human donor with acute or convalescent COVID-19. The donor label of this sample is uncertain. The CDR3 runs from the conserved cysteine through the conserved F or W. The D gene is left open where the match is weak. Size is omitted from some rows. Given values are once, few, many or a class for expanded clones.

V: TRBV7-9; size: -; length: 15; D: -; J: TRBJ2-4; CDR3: CASSPGQSAKNIQYF; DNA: TGTGCCAGCAGCCCCGGACAGTCAGCCAAAAACATTCAGTACTTC
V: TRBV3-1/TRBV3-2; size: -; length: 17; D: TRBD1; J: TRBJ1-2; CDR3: CASSLGQGRITNYGYTF; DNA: TGTGCCAGCAGCCTCGGACAGGGAAGGATTACTAACTATGGCTACACCTTC
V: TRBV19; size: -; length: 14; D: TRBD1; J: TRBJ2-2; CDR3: CASNRQGAIGELFF; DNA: TGTGCCAGTAATCGACAGGGGGCGATCGGGGAGCTGTTTTTT
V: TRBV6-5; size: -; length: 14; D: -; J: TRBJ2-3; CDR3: CASSTGFRTDTQYF; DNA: TGTGCCAGCAGCACCGGGTTTCGGACAGATACGCAGTATTTT
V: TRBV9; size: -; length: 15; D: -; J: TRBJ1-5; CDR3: CASSVTGGGNQPQHF; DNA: TGTGCCAGCAGCGTAACGGGGGGAGGTAATCAGCCCCAGCATTTT
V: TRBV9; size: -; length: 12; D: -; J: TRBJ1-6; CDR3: CASNSFNSPLHF; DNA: TGTGCCAGCAACAGCTTTAATTCACCCCTCCACTTT
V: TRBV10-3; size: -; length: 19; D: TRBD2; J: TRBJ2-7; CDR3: CAISESGAGGPRRSYEQYF; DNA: TGTGCCATCAGTGAGTCGGGAGCGGGGGGGCCCAGGAGGTCCTACGAGCAGTACTTC
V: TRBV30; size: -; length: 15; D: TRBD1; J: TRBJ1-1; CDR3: CAWSGTGGGDTEAFF; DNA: TGTGCCTGGAGCGGGACAGGGGGTGGCGACACTGAAGCTTTCTTT
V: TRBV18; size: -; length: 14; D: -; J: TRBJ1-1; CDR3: CASSPQNMNTEAFF; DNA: TGTGCCAGCTCACCGCAGAATATGAACACTGAAGCTTTCTTT
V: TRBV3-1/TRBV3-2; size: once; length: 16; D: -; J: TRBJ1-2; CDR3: CASSPFLEGADFGYTF; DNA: TGTGCCAGCAGCCCATTTCTTGAGGGCGCAGACTTTGGCTACACCTTC
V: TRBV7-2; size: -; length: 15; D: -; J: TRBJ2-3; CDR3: CASSLGGGWTDTQYF; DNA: TGTGCCAGCAGCTTAGGAGGAGGGTGGACAGATACGCAGTATTTT
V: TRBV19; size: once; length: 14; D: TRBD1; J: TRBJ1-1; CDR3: CASSLRDRNTEAFF; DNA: TGTGCCAGTAGCCTCCGGGACAGGAACACTGAAGCTTTCTTT
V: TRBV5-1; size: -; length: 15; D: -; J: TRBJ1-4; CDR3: CASSLKTGTNEKLFF; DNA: TGCGCCAGCAGCTTGAAGACAGGAACTAATGAAAAACTGTTTTTT
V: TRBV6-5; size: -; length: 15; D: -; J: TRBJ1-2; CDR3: CASSSLRTRVPDYTF; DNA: TGTGCCAGCAGTTCGCTACGGACCAGGGTTCCGGACTACACCTTC
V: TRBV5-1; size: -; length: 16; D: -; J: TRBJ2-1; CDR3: CASSLVAGPSYNEQFF; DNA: TGCGCCAGCAGCTTGGTTGCGGGACCCTCCTACAATGAGCAGTTCTTC
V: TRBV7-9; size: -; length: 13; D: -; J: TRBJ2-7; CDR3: CASSSTTLYEQYF; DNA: TGTGCCAGCAGCTCTACGACTCTCTACGAGCAGTACTTC
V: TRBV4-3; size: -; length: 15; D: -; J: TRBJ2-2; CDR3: CASSPHDRRTGELFF; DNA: TGCGCCAGCAGCCCCCACGACAGACGGACCGGGGAGCTGTTTTTT
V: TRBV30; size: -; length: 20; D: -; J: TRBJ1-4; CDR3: CAWTTRVRPDPKFFNEKLFF; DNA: TGTGCCTGGACTACGAGGGTCCGTCCGGACCCTAAGTTCTTTAATGAAAAACTGTTTTTT
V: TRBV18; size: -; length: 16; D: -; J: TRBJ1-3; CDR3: CASSFREARSGNTIYF; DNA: TGTGCCAGCTCATTTCGGGAGGCCCGCTCTGGAAACACCATATATTTT
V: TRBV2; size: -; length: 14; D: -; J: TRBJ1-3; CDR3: CASRGGAAGNTIYF; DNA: TGTGCCAGCAGGGGGGGGGCAGCTGGAAACACCATATATTTT
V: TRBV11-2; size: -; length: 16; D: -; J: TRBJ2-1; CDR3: CASSLIGGSSYNEQFF; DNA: TGTGCCAGCAGCTTAATTGGGGGGAGCTCCTACAATGAGCAGTTCTTC
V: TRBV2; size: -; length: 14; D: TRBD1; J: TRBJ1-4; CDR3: CASSEAPRTGRLFF; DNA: TGTGCCAGCAGTGAAGCACCCAGGACAGGGAGGTTGTTTTTT
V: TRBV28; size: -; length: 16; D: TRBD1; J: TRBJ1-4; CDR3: CASSLSRQGVLEKLFF; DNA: TGTGCCAGCAGCTTATCCCGACAGGGAGTTTTAGAAAAACTGTTTTTT